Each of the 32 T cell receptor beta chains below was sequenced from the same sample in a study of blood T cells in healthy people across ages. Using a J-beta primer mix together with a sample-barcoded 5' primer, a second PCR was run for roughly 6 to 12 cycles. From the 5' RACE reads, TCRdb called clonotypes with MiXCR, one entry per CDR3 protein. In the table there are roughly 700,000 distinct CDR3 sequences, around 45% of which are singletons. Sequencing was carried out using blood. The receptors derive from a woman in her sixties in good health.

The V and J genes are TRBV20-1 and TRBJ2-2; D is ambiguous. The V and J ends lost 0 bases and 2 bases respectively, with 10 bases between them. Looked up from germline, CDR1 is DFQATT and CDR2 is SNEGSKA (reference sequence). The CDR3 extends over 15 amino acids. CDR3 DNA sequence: TGCAGTGCTAGAGATTTAAGGGTCAACACCGGGGAGCTGTTTTTT. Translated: CSARDLRVNTGELFF.

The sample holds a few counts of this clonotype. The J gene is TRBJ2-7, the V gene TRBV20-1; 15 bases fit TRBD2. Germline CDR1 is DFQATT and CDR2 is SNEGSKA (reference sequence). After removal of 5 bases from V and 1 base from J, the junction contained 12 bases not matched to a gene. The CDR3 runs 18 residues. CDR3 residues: CSALPGTSGRKTSYEQYF. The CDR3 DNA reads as TGCAGTGCTCTTCCCGGGACTAGCGGGAGGAAGACTTCCTACGAGCAGTACTTC.

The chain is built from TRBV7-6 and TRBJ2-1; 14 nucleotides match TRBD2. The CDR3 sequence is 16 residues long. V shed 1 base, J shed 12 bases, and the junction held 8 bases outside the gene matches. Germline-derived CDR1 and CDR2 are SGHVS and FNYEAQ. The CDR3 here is CASSLELGLAGERQFF. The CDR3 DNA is TGTGCCAGCAGCTTAGAACTGGGACTAGCGGGAGAAAGGCAGTTCTTC.

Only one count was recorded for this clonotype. The CDR3 bases are TGCGCCAGCAGCGTGCGCAGCGGGACCTCAGGGGATACGCAGTATTTT. It codes for CASSVRSGTSGDTQYF. V is TRBV5-1 and J is TRBJ2-3, with 7 bases fitting TRBD2. The CDR3 has 16 residues. The ends lost 4 bases at V and 6 bases at J; junction bases unmatched: 14. The germline gives CDR1 SGHRS, CDR2 YFSETQ.

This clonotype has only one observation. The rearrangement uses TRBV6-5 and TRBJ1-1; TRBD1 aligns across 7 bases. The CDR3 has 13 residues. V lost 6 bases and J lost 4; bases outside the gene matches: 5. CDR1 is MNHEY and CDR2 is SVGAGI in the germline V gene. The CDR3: CASRQTGSTEAFF. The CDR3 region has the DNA TGTGCCAGCAGACAGACAGGGAGCACTGAAGCTTTCTTT.

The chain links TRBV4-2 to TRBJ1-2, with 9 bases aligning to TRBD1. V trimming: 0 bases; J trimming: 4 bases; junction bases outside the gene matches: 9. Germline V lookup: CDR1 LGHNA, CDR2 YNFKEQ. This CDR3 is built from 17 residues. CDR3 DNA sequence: TGTGCCAGCAGCCAAGATCAGCGGACAGGGGCGACCTATGGCTACACCTTC. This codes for CASSQDQRTGATYGYTF.

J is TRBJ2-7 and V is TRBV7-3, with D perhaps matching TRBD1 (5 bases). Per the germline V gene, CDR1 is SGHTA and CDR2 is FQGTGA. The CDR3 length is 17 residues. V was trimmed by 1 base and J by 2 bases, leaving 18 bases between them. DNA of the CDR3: TGTGCCAGCAGCTTAAGAGGTCCGGACATGTTTACCTACGAGCAGTACTTC. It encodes CASSLRGPDMFTYEQYF.

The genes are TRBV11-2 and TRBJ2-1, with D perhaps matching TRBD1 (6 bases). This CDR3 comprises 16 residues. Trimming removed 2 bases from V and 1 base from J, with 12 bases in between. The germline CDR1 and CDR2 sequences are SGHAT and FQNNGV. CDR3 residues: CASSLTGTSSYNEQFF. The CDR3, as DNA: TGTGCCAGCAGCTTAACCGGGACAAGTTCCTACAATGAGCAGTTCTTC.

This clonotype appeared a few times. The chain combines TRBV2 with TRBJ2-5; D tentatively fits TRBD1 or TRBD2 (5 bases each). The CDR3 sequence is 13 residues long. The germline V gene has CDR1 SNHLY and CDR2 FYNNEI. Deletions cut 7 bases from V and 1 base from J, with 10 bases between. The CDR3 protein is CASMRDPQETQYF. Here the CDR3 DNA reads TGTGCCAGCATGAGGGACCCCCAAGAGACCCAGTACTTC.

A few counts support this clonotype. CDR3 DNA: TGTGCCAGCAGTTATAATCTGGATGGCTACACCTTC. Its protein product is CASSYNLDGYTF. The chain employs TRBV28 and TRBJ1-2; D is ambiguous. The CDR3 spans 12 residues. V was shortened by 4 bases and J by 6 bases, with 9 bases between the two germline ends. CDR1 and CDR2 (germline): MDHEN, SYDVKM.

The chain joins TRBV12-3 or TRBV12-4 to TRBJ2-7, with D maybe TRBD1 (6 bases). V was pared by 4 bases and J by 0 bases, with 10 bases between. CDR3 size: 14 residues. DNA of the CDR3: TGTGCCAGCAGTTCGAGGGGGTACTCCTACGAGCAGTACTTC. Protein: CASSSRGYSYEQYF.

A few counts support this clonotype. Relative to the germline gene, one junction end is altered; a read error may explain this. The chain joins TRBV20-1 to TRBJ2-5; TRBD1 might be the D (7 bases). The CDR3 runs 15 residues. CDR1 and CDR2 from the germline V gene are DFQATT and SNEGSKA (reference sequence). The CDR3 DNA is TGCAGTGCCCAGGGGGGTTCTCCCCTTCAAGGGACCCAGTACTTC. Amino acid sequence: CSAQGGSPLQGTQYF.

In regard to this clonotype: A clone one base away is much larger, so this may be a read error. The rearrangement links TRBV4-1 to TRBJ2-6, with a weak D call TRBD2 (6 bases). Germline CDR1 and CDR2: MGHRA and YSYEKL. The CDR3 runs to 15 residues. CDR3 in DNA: TGCGCCGGCAGCCAAGAGGGCGGGGTGGCCAACGTCCTGACTTTC. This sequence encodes CAGSQEGGVANVLTF.

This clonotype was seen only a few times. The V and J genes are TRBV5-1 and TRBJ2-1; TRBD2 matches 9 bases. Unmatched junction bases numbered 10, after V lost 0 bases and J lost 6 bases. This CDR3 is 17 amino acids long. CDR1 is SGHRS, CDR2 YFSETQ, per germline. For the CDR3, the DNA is TGCGCCAGCAGCTTGGGTCTAGCGGGAACCGGAGTCAATGAGCAGTTCTTC. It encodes CASSLGLAGTGVNEQFF.

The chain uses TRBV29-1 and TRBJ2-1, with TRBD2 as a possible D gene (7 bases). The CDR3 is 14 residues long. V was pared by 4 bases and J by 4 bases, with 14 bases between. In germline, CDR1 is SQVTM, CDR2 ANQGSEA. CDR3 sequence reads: CSVVGGVPYNEQFF. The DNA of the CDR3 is TGCAGCGTTGTAGGGGGGGTCCCATACAATGAGCAGTTCTTC.

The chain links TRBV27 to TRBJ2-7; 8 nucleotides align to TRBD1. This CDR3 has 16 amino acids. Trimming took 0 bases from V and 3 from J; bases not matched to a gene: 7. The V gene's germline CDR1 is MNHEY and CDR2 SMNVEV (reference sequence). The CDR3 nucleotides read TGTGCCAGCAGTTTATCGGGGGCAGGGGGCCGCTACGAGCAGTACTTC. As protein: CASSLSGAGGRYEQYF.

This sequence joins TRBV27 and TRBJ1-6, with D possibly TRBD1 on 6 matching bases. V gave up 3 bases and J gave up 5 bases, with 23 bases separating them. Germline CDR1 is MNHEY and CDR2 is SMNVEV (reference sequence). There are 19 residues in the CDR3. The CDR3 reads CASSFDYRSGQGNNSPLHF. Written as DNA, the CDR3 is TGTGCCAGCAGTTTTGACTACCGCTCGGGGCAGGGGAATAATTCACCCCTCCACTTT.

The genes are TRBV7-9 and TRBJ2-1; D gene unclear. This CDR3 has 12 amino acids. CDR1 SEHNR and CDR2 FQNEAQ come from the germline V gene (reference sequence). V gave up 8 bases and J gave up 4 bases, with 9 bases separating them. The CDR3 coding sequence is TGTGCCAGCGGCGAAGATTACAATGAGCAGTTCTTC. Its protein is CASGEDYNEQFF.

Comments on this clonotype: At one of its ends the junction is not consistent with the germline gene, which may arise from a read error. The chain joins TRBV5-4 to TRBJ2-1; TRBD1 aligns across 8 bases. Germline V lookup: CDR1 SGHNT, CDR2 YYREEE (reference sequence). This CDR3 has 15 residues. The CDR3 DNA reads TGTACCAGCAGCGAGACAGGGGACTCCTACAATGAGCAGTTCTTC. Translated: CTSSETGDSYNEQFF.

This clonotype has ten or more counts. The CDR3 region has the DNA TGTGCCAGCAGCCTTATAGGGACTTCGTCGGCTGGGGCCAACGTCCTGACTTTC. This encodes CASSLIGTSSAGANVLTF. The chain is built from TRBV27 and TRBJ2-6, with a possible D match to TRBD2 (6 bases). CDR1 is MNHEY, CDR2 SMNVEV, per germline (reference sequence). V was pared by 6 bases and J by 2 bases, with 20 bases between. This CDR3 spans 18 amino acids.

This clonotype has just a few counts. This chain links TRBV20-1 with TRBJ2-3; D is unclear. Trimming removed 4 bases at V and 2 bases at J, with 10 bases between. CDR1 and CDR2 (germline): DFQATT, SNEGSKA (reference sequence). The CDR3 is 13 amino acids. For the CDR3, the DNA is TGCAGTGCTAAGGCCCCCGACACAGATACGCAGTATTTT. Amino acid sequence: CSAKAPDTDTQYF.

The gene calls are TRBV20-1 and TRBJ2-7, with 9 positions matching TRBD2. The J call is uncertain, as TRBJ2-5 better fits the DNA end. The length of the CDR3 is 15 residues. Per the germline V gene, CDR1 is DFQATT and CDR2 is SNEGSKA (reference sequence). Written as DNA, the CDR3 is TGCAGTGCCGTGGGGCTAGCGGGAATATTTGAGACCCAGTACTTC. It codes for CSAVGLAGIFETQYF.

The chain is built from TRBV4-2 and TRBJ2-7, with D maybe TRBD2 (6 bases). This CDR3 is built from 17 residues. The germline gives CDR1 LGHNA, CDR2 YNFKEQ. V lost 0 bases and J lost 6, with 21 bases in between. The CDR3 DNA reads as TGTGCCAGCAGCCAAGATCTGCCAGCAGGAGGGTGGTCCGAGCAGTACTTC. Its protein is CASSQDLPAGGWSEQYF.

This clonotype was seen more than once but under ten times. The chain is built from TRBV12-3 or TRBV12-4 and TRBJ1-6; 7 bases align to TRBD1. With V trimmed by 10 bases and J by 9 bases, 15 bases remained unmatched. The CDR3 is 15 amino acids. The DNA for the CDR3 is TGTGCCACCCAGGAGACAGGGATGATCTTTTCACCCCTCCACTTT. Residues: CATQETGMIFSPLHF.

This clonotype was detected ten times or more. As DNA, the CDR3 is TGTGCCAGCAGCGACAGGCAGGGGGATGGCTACACCTTC. Protein product: CASSDRQGDGYTF. The V call is TRBV6-6, the J call TRBJ1-2, with 7 bases aligning to TRBD1. Losses at the gene ends were 6 bases for V and 6 bases for J; bases not matched to a gene: 7. The germline V gene has CDR1 MNHNY and CDR2 SVGAGI (reference sequence). The CDR3 has 13 amino acids.

This CDR3 reads CASSPDFRPYEQYF. The CDR3 DNA sequence: TGTGCCAGCAGCCCAGACTTCAGGCCGTACGAGCAGTACTTC. This rearrangement joins TRBV9 to TRBJ2-7, with D uncertain. The V end lost 4 bases, the J end lost 4 bases, and 15 bases lay between the germline ends. CDR3 length equals 14 residues. CDR1 is SGDLS and CDR2 is YYNGEE in the germline V gene.

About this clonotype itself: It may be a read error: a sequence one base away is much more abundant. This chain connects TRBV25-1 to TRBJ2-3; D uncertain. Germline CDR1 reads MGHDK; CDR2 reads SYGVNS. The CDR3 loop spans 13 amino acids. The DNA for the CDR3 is TGTGCCGGCAGTGAAAAACGCTCAGATACGCAGTATTTT. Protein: CAGSEKRSDTQYF.

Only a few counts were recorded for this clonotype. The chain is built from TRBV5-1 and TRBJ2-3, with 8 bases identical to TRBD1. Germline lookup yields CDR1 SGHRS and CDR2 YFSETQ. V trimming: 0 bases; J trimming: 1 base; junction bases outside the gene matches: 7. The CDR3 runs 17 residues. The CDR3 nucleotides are TGCGCCAGCAGCTTGGTTGCAGGGGGCACAGGCACAGATACGCAGTATTTT. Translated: CASSLVAGGTGTDTQYF.

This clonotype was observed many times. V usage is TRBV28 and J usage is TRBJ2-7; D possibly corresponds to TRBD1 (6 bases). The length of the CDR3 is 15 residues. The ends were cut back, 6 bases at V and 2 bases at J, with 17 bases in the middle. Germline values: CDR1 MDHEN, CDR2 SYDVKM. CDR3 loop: CASRDPEGVAYEQYF. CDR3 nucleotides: TGTGCCAGCAGGGATCCAGAGGGGGTGGCCTACGAGCAGTACTTC.

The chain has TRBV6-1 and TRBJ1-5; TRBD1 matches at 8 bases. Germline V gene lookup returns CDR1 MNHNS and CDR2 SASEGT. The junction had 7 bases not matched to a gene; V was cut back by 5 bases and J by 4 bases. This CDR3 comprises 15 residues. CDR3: CASSSVRQGNQPQHF. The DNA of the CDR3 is TGTGCCAGCAGTTCAGTAAGACAGGGGAATCAGCCCCAGCATTTT.

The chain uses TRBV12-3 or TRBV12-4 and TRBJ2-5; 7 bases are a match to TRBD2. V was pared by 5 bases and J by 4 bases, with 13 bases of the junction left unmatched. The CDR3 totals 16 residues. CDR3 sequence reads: CASSPQRLAISETQYF. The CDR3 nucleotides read TGTGCCAGCAGTCCTCAAAGACTAGCTATCTCAGAGACCCAGTACTTC.

The CDR3 region has the DNA TGCAGCGTAACCGGGACAGGGTACAATGAGCAGTTCTTC. Translation: CSVTGTGYNEQFF. The gene calls are TRBV29-1 and TRBJ2-1; 9 positions agree with TRBD1. CDR1 and CDR2 from the germline V gene are SQVTM and ANQGSEA. This CDR3 region has 13 residues. Trimming took 6 bases from V and 4 from J; bases not matched to a gene: 4.